This T cell receptor beta chain appears in the sequencing data of a study of beta chain features in type 1 diabetes. Every bit of the isolated RNA underwent reverse transcription, so sequencing read expressed TCRB transcripts. Method: immunoSEQ multiplex PCR; TCRdb's copy keeps in-frame clones and lacks some. The data hold hundreds of thousands of clones, with about a tenth observed a single time. A heparinised blood draw that averaged roughly 110 mL was obtained once from each donor. Stem cell-like memory, regulatory, central memory and naive CD4+ cells were sorted via CD45RO/CCR7/CD25/CD127/CD95/CD27. General study results and limits: Across patients, naive, central memory and Treg TCRB repertoires exhibited apparently greater similarity than was observed across healthy donors. In all four CD4+ subsets, TCRB CDR3 length was significantly, moderately reduced in type 1 diabetes.

With V trimmed by 6 bases and J by 8 bases, 7 bases remained unmatched. Germline assignment: CDR1 MNHEY and CDR2 SVGAGI. This CDR3 contains 13 residues. This clone appeared a few times. Its antigen remains unidentified. The sequenced sample consisted of naive CD4+ T cells from blood. The TCR sequence derives from a man aged 25 to 40 with type 1 diabetes. The gene calls are TRBV6-5 and TRBJ2-4, with 7 nucleotides matching TRBD1. CDR3 DNA sequence: TGTGCCAGCAGACCCTACAGGGGAGACATTCAGTACTTC. Protein sequence: CASRPYRGDIQYF.